These T cell receptor beta chains were read from a single sample in a study of cytomegalovirus exposure and HLA in healthy donors. Data came from immunoSEQ multiplex PCR; TCRdb stores just in-frame clones and leaves some out. Counted here are roughly 100,000 clones, approximately 86% occurring once; the ten biggest clones make up roughly 4%. Specimen: PBMCs. These receptors were obtained from a young woman in good health and CMV-seropositive. The CDR3 runs from the conserved cysteine through the conserved F or W. Fields, in order: CDR3 length, J gene, D gene, V gene, clone size, CDR3 protein, CDR3 DNA. D genes are given only for firm matches. Only part of the rows carry a size: once, few, many, or a class if the clone is expanded.

>17|TRBJ2-7|NA|TRBV4-2|NA
CASSQERLLDARYEQYF
TGTGCCAGCAGCCAAGAGAGACTGCTTGATGCGCGATACGAGCAGTACTTC
>14|TRBJ1-1|TRBD1|TRBV7-3|NA
CASSPTGSRTEAFF
TGTGCCAGCAGTCCGACAGGGTCGAGGACTGAAGCTTTCTTT
>14|TRBJ1-2|NA|TRBV30|NA
CAWSSGVGGAGYTF
TGTGCCTGGAGTTCGGGGGTGGGGGGAGCTGGCTACACCTTC
>15|TRBJ1-2|TRBD1|TRBV15|NA
CATSRGTGGFYGYTF
TGTGCCACCAGCAGAGGTACAGGGGGCTTCTATGGCTACACCTTC
>16|TRBJ2-2|NA|TRBV6-4|NA
CASSEQGGRNTGELFF
TGTGCCAGCAGTGAACAGGGGGGGAGAAACACCGGGGAGCTGTTTTTT
>15|TRBJ2-1|TRBD2|TRBV30|NA
CAWSWGGTTYNEQFF
TGTGCCTGGAGCTGGGGGGGGACTACCTACAATGAGCAGTTCTTC
>14|TRBJ2-7|NA|TRBV25-1|NA
CASRKDRLSYEQYF
TGTGCCAGCAGAAAAGACAGATTATCCTACGAGCAGTACTTC
>15|TRBJ2-7|TRBD1|TRBV7-3|NA
CASSLGDRGLNEQYF
TGTGCCAGCAGCTTAGGAGACAGGGGGCTCAACGAGCAGTACTTC
>13|TRBJ2-7|NA|TRBV5-6|NA
CASSLVNPYEQYF
TGTGCCAGCAGCCTAGTAAACCCCTACGAGCAGTACTTC
>17|TRBJ2-2|TRBD2|TRBV7-6|once
CASSFSLAGPGREELFF
TGTGCCAGCAGCTTTTCACTAGCGGGCCCCGGGAGGGAGGAGCTGTTTTTT
>12|TRBJ1-1|NA|TRBV6-6|NA
CASTPGTFEAFF
TGTGCCAGCACCCCCGGGACATTTGAAGCTTTCTTT
>13|TRBJ1-5|NA|TRBV27|few
CASSFRGNQPQHF
TGTGCCAGCAGTTTCAGGGGCAATCAGCCCCAGCATTTT
>16|TRBJ2-5|TRBD1|TRBV6-5|NA
CASSSPWTGGKETQYF
TGTGCCAGCAGTTCCCCCTGGACAGGGGGGAAGGAGACCCAGTACTTC
>19|TRBJ2-1|TRBD2|TRBV4-2|NA
CASSQHLAGAPAGDNEQFF
TGTGCCAGCAGCCAACACTTAGCGGGGGCTCCCGCGGGAGACAATGAGCAGTTCTTC
>15|TRBJ1-2|NA|TRBV5-4|NA
CASSLGRGAIEGYTF
TGTGCCAGCAGCCTCGGGCGGGGGGCTATCGAGGGCTACACCTTC
>13|TRBJ2-1|NA|TRBV6-5|NA
CASRFRLSNEQFF
TGTGCCAGCAGATTCAGGCTGTCCAATGAGCAGTTCTTC
>16|TRBJ1-2|TRBD1|TRBV7-6|NA
CASSLGIRQGRRGYTF
TGTGCCAGCAGCTTAGGAATAAGACAGGGGCGAAGGGGCTACACCTTC
>14|TRBJ2-3|NA|TRBV6-4|NA
CASTSPGERSTQYF
TGTGCCAGCACTTCCCCTGGCGAGAGGAGTACGCAGTATTTT
>10|TRBJ2-5|NA|TRBV20-1|NA
CSAMRETQYF
TGCAGTGCTATGCGTGAGACCCAGTACTTC
>14|TRBJ2-2|NA|TRBV5-1|NA
CASSLQGSGGELFF
TGCGCCAGCAGCTTGCAGGGATCCGGCGGGGAGCTGTTTTTT
>13|TRBJ2-7|NA|TRBV10-2|NA
CATCVPLGGEQYF
TGCGCCACCTGTGTTCCCCTGGGGGGCGAGCAGTACTTC
>16|TRBJ1-3|NA|TRBV19|NA
CATQREEAFSGNTIYF
TGTGCCACTCAAAGGGAGGAAGCTTTCTCTGGAAACACCATATATTTT
>12|TRBJ2-1|NA|TRBV11-2|once
CASSYDGDEQFF
TGTGCCAGCAGCTACGACGGGGATGAGCAGTTCTTC
>17|TRBJ2-2|TRBD2|TRBV9|NA
CASSVLAGSLGTGELFF
TGTGCCAGCAGCGTGCTAGCGGGATCGCTTGGGACCGGGGAGCTGTTTTTT
>16|TRBJ1-2|TRBD1|TRBV6-6|once
CASSQTGQGTNYGYTF
TGTGCCAGCAGCCAGACGGGACAGGGGACTAACTATGGCTACACCTTC
>16|TRBJ2-1|NA|TRBV5-1|NA
CASSRTGLAAYNEQFF
TGCGCCAGCAGCCGCACCGGACTTGCCGCCTACAATGAGCAGTTCTTC
>14|TRBJ2-1|TRBD2|TRBV30|NA
CAWTSGNSYNEQFF
TGTGCCTGGACCAGCGGGAACTCCTACAATGAGCAGTTCTTC
>20|TRBJ2-5|TRBD1|TRBV5-1|NA
CASSLRGPVRTGGHQETQYF
TGCGCCAGCAGCTTGAGAGGGCCCGTAAGGACAGGGGGTCACCAAGAGACCCAGTACTTC
>15|TRBJ1-3|NA|TRBV6-1|NA
CASSGGGGLGDTIYF
TGTGCCAGCAGTGGGGGTGGGGGACTCGGTGACACCATATATTTT
>13|TRBJ2-7|NA|TRBV9|NA
CASSVSPSYEQYF
TGTGCCAGCAGCGTCTCTCCCTCCTACGAGCAGTACTTC
>15|TRBJ1-5|NA|TRBV6-4|NA
CASSESGISNQPQHF
TGTGCCAGCAGTGAATCGGGGATCAGCAATCAGCCCCAGCATTTT
>13|TRBJ2-3|NA|TRBV7-8|NA
CATETRNTDTQYF
TGTGCCACGGAAACTAGAAACACAGATACGCAGTATTTT
>16|TRBJ2-7|NA|TRBV11-3|NA
CASSSGGQMNSYEQYF
TGTGCCAGCAGCTCCGGGGGGCAGATGAACTCCTACGAGCAGTACTTC
>14|TRBJ1-2|TRBD1|TRBV2|NA
CASSGGQELSGYTF
TGTGCCAGCAGTGGGGGACAGGAATTGAGTGGCTACACCTTC
>12|TRBJ2-7|NA|TRBV6-5|NA
CASSDSPYEQYF
TGTGCCAGCAGCGACAGCCCCTACGAGCAGTACTTC
>14|TRBJ1-2|NA|TRBV30|few
CAWRVLGGPDGYTF
TGTGCCTGGAGAGTTCTGGGGGGTCCGGATGGCTACACCTTC
>14|TRBJ1-3|NA|TRBV9|NA
CASSVQDSGNTIYF
TGTGCCAGCAGCGTCCAGGACTCTGGAAACACCATATATTTT
>14|TRBJ2-3|NA|TRBV6-5|NA
CASRRTTSTDTQYF
TGTGCCAGCAGACGTACTACTAGCACAGATACGCAGTATTTT
>13|TRBJ1-1|NA|TRBV7-6|NA
CASSLAEGTEAFF
TGTGCCAGCAGCTTAGCGGAGGGCACTGAAGCTTTCTTT
>18|TRBJ2-7|NA|TRBV2|NA
CASSEALFRQRSSYEQYF
TGTGCCAGCAGTGAAGCCCTTTTTCGGCAGAGGAGCTCCTACGAGCAGTACTTC
>15|TRBJ1-6|NA|TRBV7-9|NA
CASSTGNSYNSPLHF
TGTGCCAGCAGTACAGGGAACTCCTATAATTCACCCCTCCACTTT
>13|TRBJ2-7|NA|TRBV6-1|NA
CASIIGDSYEQYF
TGTGCCAGCATTATCGGAGACTCCTACGAGCAGTACTTC
>16|TRBJ2-7|NA|TRBV4-1|few
CASTRVSGTGSGEQYF
TGCGCCAGTACGAGGGTGTCCGGGACTGGGTCTGGCGAGCAGTACTTC
>15|TRBJ2-5|NA|TRBV5-6|NA
CASSLGWQGRGTQYF
TGTGCCAGCAGCTTGGGATGGCAGGGCCGAGGGACCCAGTACTTC
>13|TRBJ1-2|TRBD1|TRBV29-1|NA
CSALSDRNYGYTF
TGCAGCGCCTTATCGGACAGGAACTATGGCTACACCTTC
>16|TRBJ1-1|TRBD1|TRBV5-1|NA
CASSSGLNRGSTEAFF
TGCGCCAGCAGCTCTGGTCTTAACAGGGGATCTACTGAAGCTTTCTTT
>13|TRBJ1-1|NA|TRBV6-1|NA
CATSDGGNTEAFF
TGTGCCACGTCCGACGGAGGGAACACTGAAGCTTTCTTT
>14|TRBJ1-5|TRBD1|TRBV28|NA
CASSRTTGYQPQHF
TGTGCCAGCAGCCGAACGACAGGGTATCAGCCCCAGCATTTT
>14|TRBJ1-2|NA|TRBV15|NA
CATSREIGGYGYTF
TGTGCCACCAGCAGAGAAATAGGGGGCTATGGCTACACCTTC